These 25 T cell receptor beta chains were sequenced from one sample in a study of technical replicates of blood from a handful of donors. Data came from immunoSEQ multiplex PCR; TCRdb stores just in-frame clones and leaves some out. The sample yields almost 90,000 clones, roughly 94% seen once. Sequenced sample: T cells isolated from PBMCs. These receptors were obtained from a human donor in good health.

The chain has TRBV28 and TRBJ2-1; TRBD2 matches at 10 bases. Germline V gene data show CDR1 as MDHEN and CDR2 as SYDVKM. J gave up 6 bases and V 4 bases, and 6 bases lay outside the gene matches. The CDR3 covers 15 residues. The CDR3 coding sequence is TGTGCCAGCAGTTCCCTGGGGACTAGCGTCAATGAGCAGTTCTTC. Residues: CASSSLGTSVNEQFF.

This chain connects TRBV2 to TRBJ1-2; D not certain. CDR1 is SNHLY and CDR2 is FYNNEI in the germline V gene. The V end lost 6 bases, the J end lost 3 bases, and 14 bases lay between the germline ends. The CDR3 totals 14 residues. The CDR3 loop reads CASSDFGSHYGYTF. The CDR3 DNA is TGTGCCAGCAGCGATTTCGGGTCACACTATGGCTACACCTTC.

The chain carries TRBV28 and TRBJ2-1; 7 bases are shared with TRBD1. J lost 3 bases, V lost 3 bases, and 8 bases had no gene match. From germline, CDR1 is MDHEN and CDR2 SYDVKM. The CDR3 is 16 amino acids. The CDR3 DNA is TGTGCCAGCAGTTTCCGTCCGACAGGGCTCTACAATGAGCAGTTCTTC. Its protein is CASSFRPTGLYNEQFF.

This sequence joins TRBV6-5 and TRBJ2-5, with 7 bases matching TRBD2. The CDR3 runs to 12 residues. V lost 4 bases to trimming and J lost 7 bases; unmatched junction nucleotides: 3. CDR1 is MNHEY, CDR2 SVGAGI, per germline. CDR3 protein: CASSSPGGTQYF. The CDR3 bases are TGTGCCAGCAGTTCCCCGGGGGGGACCCAGTACTTC.

This chain uses TRBV6-5 with TRBJ1-5; D might be TRBD1 (6 bases). Germline V lookup: CDR1 MNHEY, CDR2 SVGAGI. V lost 5 bases and J lost 2, with 13 bases in between. CDR3 size: 15 residues. In nucleotides, the CDR3 is TGTGCCAGCAGTAGGGGGTCAGGGGGCAATCAGCCCCAGCATTTT. It codes for CASSRGSGGNQPQHF.

The rearrangement joins TRBV9 to TRBJ2-1; possible D gene TRBD1, 5 bases. The CDR3 extends over 13 amino acids. The V end was cut by 1 base, the J end by 6 bases, with 8 bases between. The germline CDR1 and CDR2 sequences are SGDLS and YYNGEE. The CDR3 reads CASSVLGPNEQFF. CDR3 nucleotide sequence: TGTGCCAGCAGCGTATTGGGGCCCAATGAGCAGTTCTTC. The full variable domain, with the rest looked up from reference TRBV9 and TRBJ2-1, is DSGVTQTPKHLITATGQRVTLRCSPRSGDLSVYWYQQSLDQGLQFLIQYYNGEERAKGNILERFSAQQFPDLHSELNLSSLELGDSALYFCASSVLGPNEQFFGPGTRLTVL.

The CDR3 reads CASRPTGGSGNTIYF. The CDR3 DNA sequence: TGTGCCAGCAGGCCTACAGGGGGCTCTGGAAACACCATATATTTT. V and J are TRBV6-5 and TRBJ1-3, with TRBD1 matching 8 bases. Losses at the gene ends were 6 bases for V and 0 bases for J; bases not matched to a gene: 4. CDR1 MNHEY and CDR2 SVGAGI come from the germline V gene. The CDR3 covers 15 residues.

The chain carries TRBV4-1 and TRBJ1-1, with TRBD1 matching over 8 bases. Germline assignment: CDR1 MGHRA and CDR2 YSYEKL. The CDR3 is made up of 15 amino acids. V shed 5 bases, J shed 5 bases, and the junction held 10 bases outside the gene matches. CDR3 DNA: TGCGCCAGCAGCGGGTCGGACAGGGATAAAACTGAAGCTTTCTTT. Its protein is CASSGSDRDKTEAFF.

This rearrangement joins TRBV29-1 to TRBJ2-7; 7 bases map to TRBD1. The CDR3 has 15 residues. J was trimmed by 1 base and V by 4 bases; bases with no gene match: 10. Germline loops: CDR1 SQVTM, CDR2 ANQGSEA. The CDR3 loop is CSVVALLTGSYEQYF. DNA of the CDR3: TGCAGCGTTGTGGCCCTTCTGACAGGGTCCTACGAGCAGTACTTC.

V is TRBV19 and J is TRBJ2-7; 11 positions agree with TRBD2. The germline V gene has CDR1 LNHDA and CDR2 SQIVND (reference sequence). This CDR3 has 18 residues. V was pared by 1 base and J by 6 bases, with 14 bases of the junction left unmatched. The CDR3 sequence: CASSIGPRTSGLVVEQYF. The CDR3 DNA sequence: TGTGCCAGTAGTATAGGACCCAGGACTAGCGGGCTTGTGGTCGAGCAGTACTTC.

V usage is TRBV30 and J usage is TRBJ1-2, with 8 nucleotides matching TRBD1. The CDR3 sequence is 15 residues long. V trimming: 3 bases; J trimming: 8 bases; junction bases outside the gene matches: 14. Germline V gene data show CDR1 as GTSNPN and CDR2 as SVGIG (reference sequence). The CDR3 sequence: CAWRMTGANSRGYTF. The DNA of the CDR3 is TGTGCCTGGAGGATGACAGGGGCCAATTCACGGGGCTACACCTTC.

The rearrangement joins TRBV4-2 to TRBJ2-3; 11 positions agree with TRBD2. V was clipped by 0 bases and J by 6 bases; unmatched bases: 8. Per the germline V gene, CDR1 is LGHNA and CDR2 is YNFKEQ. CDR3 length: 17 residues. CDR3 region: CASSQDLLLAGADTQYF. In DNA form, the CDR3 reads TGTGCCAGCAGCCAAGATCTTTTACTAGCGGGAGCCGATACGCAGTATTTT.

The rearrangement links TRBV4-1 to TRBJ2-7, with TRBD1 as a possible D gene (6 bases). This CDR3 spans 15 amino acids. The germline gives CDR1 MGHRA, CDR2 YSYEKL. The V gene lost 3 bases and the J gene lost 4 bases, with 16 bases spanning the gap. CDR3 nucleotides: TGCGCCAGCAGCCAGGTCACCGGGACATCTTACGAGCAGTACTTC. It translates to CASSQVTGTSYEQYF.

CDR3 amino acids: CASSLWGGGGYTF. The CDR3 DNA reads TGTGCCAGCAGTTTGTGGGGAGGTGGTGGCTACACCTTC. V usage is TRBV28 and J usage is TRBJ1-2, with D unresolved. The germline V gene has CDR1 MDHEN and CDR2 SYDVKM. V was clipped by 3 bases and J by 7 bases, with 12 bases between them. This CDR3 has 13 residues.

The chain has TRBV5-1 and TRBJ1-1; 9 bases are a match to TRBD1. CDR1 is SGHRS and CDR2 is YFSETQ in the germline V gene. The CDR3 runs 14 residues. Losses at the gene ends were 4 bases for V and 5 bases for J; bases not matched to a gene: 6. The CDR3 nucleotides are TGCGCCAGCAGCGCCCGGACAGGGGTGACTGAAGCTTTCTTT. It specifies CASSARTGVTEAFF.

The table lists this clone with a count of one. The V and J genes are TRBV6-5 and TRBJ1-6; no reliable D call. The CDR3 sequence is 13 residues long. Germline CDR1 is MNHEY and CDR2 is SVGAGI. The V gene lost 11 bases and the J gene lost 8 bases, with 16 bases spanning the gap. The CDR3 here is CAPNPAEDSPLHF. CDR3 bases: TGTGCCCCTAACCCAGCTGAGGATTCACCCCTCCACTTT.

The DNA of the CDR3 is TGTGCCAGCTACGACTCTTCTAAACTTAATGAAAAACTGTTTTTT. This encodes CASYDSSKLNEKLFF. V usage is TRBV19 and J usage is TRBJ1-4; the D is unclear. Germline values: CDR1 LNHDA, CDR2 SQIVND (reference sequence). Trimming took 9 bases from V and 4 from J, leaving 18 bases between them. The CDR3 runs to 15 residues.

The chain is built from TRBV4-1 and TRBJ2-4, with 10 bases fitting TRBD2. Trimming cost V 1 base and J 2 bases; bases outside gene matches: 8. The CDR3 spans 18 residues. The germline V gene encodes CDR1 MGHRA and CDR2 YSYEKL. The CDR3 DNA reads as TGCGCCAGCAGCCAAGGGGGCGCTAGCGGGGGATCCAAAAACATTCAGTACTTC. Translation: CASSQGGASGGSKNIQYF.

V and J are TRBV30 and TRBJ1-4, with 8 bases lining up with TRBD1. CDR3 length: 13 amino acids. The V segment lost 6 bases and the J segment 6 bases; nucleotides outside the gene matches: 6. CDR1 GTSNPN and CDR2 SVGIG come from the germline V gene (reference sequence). In DNA, the CDR3 is TGTGCCTGCCAGGGGGCGTATGATGAAAAACTGTTTTTT. Residues: CACQGAYDEKLFF.

The V and J genes are TRBV18 and TRBJ2-1; 8 nucleotides align to TRBD1. J gave up 7 bases and V 8 bases, and 7 bases lay outside the gene matches. This CDR3 is built from 13 residues. The V gene's germline CDR1 is KGHSH and CDR2 LQKENI. In DNA, the CDR3 is TGTGCCAGCCGGCAGGGACAGGTAAATGAGCAGTTCTTC. Its protein product is CASRQGQVNEQFF.

This rearrangement joins TRBV19 to TRBJ2-4; D gene ambiguous. The CDR3 sequence is 15 residues long. Trimming took 0 bases from V and 8 from J, leaving 14 bases between them. Germline CDR1 reads LNHDA; CDR2 reads SQIVND (reference sequence). CDR3 coding DNA: TGTGCCAGTAGTATAGAGGGCCGAAGAGTAGACATTCAGTACTTC. It translates to CASSIEGRRVDIQYF.

This clone showed up just a few times. The chain employs TRBV29-1 and TRBJ1-1, with a weak D call TRBD1 (6 bases). Germline V gene sequence: CDR1 SQVTM, CDR2 ANQGSEA. The CDR3 length is 14 residues. Trimming took 5 bases from V and 0 from J, leaving 13 bases between them. CDR3 protein: CSVLGQRMNTEAFF. The CDR3, as DNA: TGCAGCGTTCTTGGACAGCGGATGAACACTGAAGCTTTCTTT. The full variable domain, in which reference TRBV29-1 and TRBJ1-1 provide the parts outside the CDR3, is SAVISQKPSRDICQRGTSLTIQCQVDSQVTMMFWYRQQPGQSLTLIATANQGSEATYESGFVIDKFPISRPNLTFSTLTVSNMSPEDSSIYLCSVLGQRMNTEAFFGQGTRLTVV.

The V and J genes are TRBV7-9 and TRBJ2-3, with D possibly matching TRBD1 (6 bases). The CDR3 has 13 residues. Trimming took off 7 bases at V and 6 bases at J, with 14 bases between the two ends. Germline V gene lookup returns CDR1 SEHNR and CDR2 FQNEAQ (reference sequence). The CDR3: CASTPQGRDTQYF. CDR3 DNA sequence: TGTGCCAGCACCCCACAGGGAAGGGATACGCAGTATTTT.

This clone was seen only once. CDR3 protein: CASTEHLGRQGNTGELFF. Here the CDR3 DNA reads TGCGCCAGCACGGAACACCTCGGGAGGCAGGGGAACACCGGGGAGCTGTTTTTT. The chain combines TRBV10-1 with TRBJ2-2, with TRBD2 matching 7 bases. This CDR3 comprises 18 residues. In germline, CDR1 is WNHNN, CDR2 SYGVQD (reference sequence). V shed 7 bases, J shed 1 base, and the junction held 15 bases outside the gene matches.

This clone occurred once. The chain combines TRBV5-1 with TRBJ1-1; D possibly corresponds to TRBD1 (5 bases). Germline V gene sequence: CDR1 SGHRS, CDR2 YFSETQ. The CDR3 has 13 amino acids. V was cut by 4 bases and J by 5 bases, with 12 bases left in between. CDR3 nucleotides: TGCGCCAGCAGCCTCCAGGGAACGACTGAAGCTTTCTTT. Translated: CASSLQGTTEAFF.